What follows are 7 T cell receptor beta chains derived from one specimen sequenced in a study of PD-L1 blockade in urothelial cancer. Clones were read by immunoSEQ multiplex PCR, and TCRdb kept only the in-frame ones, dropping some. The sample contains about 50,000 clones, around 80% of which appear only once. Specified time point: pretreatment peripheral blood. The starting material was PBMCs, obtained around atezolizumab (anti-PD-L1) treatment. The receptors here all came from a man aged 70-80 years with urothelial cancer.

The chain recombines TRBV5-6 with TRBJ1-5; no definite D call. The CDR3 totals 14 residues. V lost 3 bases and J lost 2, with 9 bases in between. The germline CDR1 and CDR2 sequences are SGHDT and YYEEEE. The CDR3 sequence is CASSYREGNQPQHF. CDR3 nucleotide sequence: TGTGCCAGCAGCTATCGGGAGGGCAATCAGCCCCAGCATTTT.

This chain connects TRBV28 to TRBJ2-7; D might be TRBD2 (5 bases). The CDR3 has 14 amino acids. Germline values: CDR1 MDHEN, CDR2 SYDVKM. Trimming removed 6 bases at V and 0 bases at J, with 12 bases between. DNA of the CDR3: TGTGCCAGCAGCGAGGGTGGGAGCTCCTACGAGCAGTACTTC. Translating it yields CASSEGGSSYEQYF. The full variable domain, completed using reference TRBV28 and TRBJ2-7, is DVKVTQSSRYLVKRTGEKVFLECVQDMDHENMFWYRQDPGLGLRLIYFSYDVKMKEKGDIPEGYSVSREKKERFSLILESASTNQTSMYLCASSEGGSSYEQYFGPGTRLTVT.

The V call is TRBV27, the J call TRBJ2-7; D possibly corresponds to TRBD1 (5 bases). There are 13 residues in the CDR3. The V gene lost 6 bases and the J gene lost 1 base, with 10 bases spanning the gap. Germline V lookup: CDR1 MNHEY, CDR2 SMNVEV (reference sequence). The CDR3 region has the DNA TGTGCCAGCAGGGAGCAGGGATCCTACGAGCAGTACTTC. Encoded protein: CASREQGSYEQYF.

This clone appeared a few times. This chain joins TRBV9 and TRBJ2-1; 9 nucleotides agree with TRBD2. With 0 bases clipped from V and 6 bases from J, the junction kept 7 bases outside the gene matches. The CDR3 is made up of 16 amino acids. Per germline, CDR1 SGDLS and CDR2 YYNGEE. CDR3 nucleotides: TGTGCCAGCAGCGTAGTTGATAGCGGGAGAGGCAATGAGCAGTTCTTC. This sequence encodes CASSVVDSGRGNEQFF.

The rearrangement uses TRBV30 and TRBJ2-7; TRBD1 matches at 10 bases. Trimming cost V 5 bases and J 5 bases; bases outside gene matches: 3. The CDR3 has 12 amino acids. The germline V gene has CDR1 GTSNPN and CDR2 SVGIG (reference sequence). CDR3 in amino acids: CAWDRGRDEQYF. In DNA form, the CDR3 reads TGTGCCTGGGACAGGGGGCGGGACGAGCAGTACTTC.

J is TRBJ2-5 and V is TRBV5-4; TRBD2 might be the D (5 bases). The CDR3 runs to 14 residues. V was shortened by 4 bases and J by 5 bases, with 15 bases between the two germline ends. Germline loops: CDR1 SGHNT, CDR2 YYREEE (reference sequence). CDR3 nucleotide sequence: TGTGCCAGCAGCCCCCCAACGGGGAAGGAGACCCAGTACTTC. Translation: CASSPPTGKETQYF.

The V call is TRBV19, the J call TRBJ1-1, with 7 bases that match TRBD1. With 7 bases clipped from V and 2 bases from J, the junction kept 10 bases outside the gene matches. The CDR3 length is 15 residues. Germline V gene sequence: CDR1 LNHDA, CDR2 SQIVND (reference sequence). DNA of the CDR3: TGTGCCAGTACAGCCCCGGGACAGAGAAACACTGAAGCTTTCTTT. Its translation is CASTAPGQRNTEAFF.